The 20 T cell receptor beta chains below all came from one sample that was sequenced in a study of cytomegalovirus exposure and HLA in healthy donors (dated by TCRdb to about 2017). Libraries came from the immunoSEQ multiplex PCR assay. For the multiplex PCR, a mixture combining 60 forward primers for TCR Vbeta segments and 13 reverse primers for TCR Jbeta segments was used. As stored in TCRdb, this immuneACCESS dataset retains in-frame rearrangements with V and J assigned. A fraction of the clones does not appear; measured against another copy, unresolved V genes explain less than half of the discrepancy, and the remainder lacks a known reason. The sample table records about 120,000 clones; less than 85% of these occur just once. The ten largest make up less than 3% of the sample. The sequenced sample was PBMCs. These receptors all stem from a man in his thirties or forties in good health and CMV-seronegative.

This chain's CDR3 is CASSPTAYEQYF. The CDR3, as DNA: TGTGCCAGCAGCCCGACAGCATACGAGCAGTACTTC. This chain uses TRBV11-2 with TRBJ2-7; tentative D call: TRBD1 (5 bases). Germline V gene sequence: CDR1 SGHAT, CDR2 FQNNGV. The CDR3 totals 12 residues. The V and J ends lost 5 bases and 4 bases respectively, with 9 bases between them.

The chain employs TRBV14 and TRBJ2-3; possible D gene TRBD2, 5 bases. The germline gives CDR1 SGHDN, CDR2 FVKESK. The CDR3 loop spans 16 amino acids. V shed 1 base and J shed 2 bases, with 13 bases lying between them. This CDR3 is CASSQGGSANTDTQYF. CDR3 nucleotides: TGTGCCAGCAGCCAAGGTGGGAGCGCGAACACAGATACGCAGTATTTT.

The genes are TRBV5-1 and TRBJ1-5, with 7 nucleotides matching TRBD1. CDR1 is SGHRS and CDR2 is YFSETQ in the germline V gene. The CDR3 contains 14 residues. The ends lost 4 bases at V and 3 bases at J; junction bases unmatched: 4. The CDR3 coding sequence is TGCGCCAGCAGCCCCGGGACAGTCAATCAGCCCCAGCATTTT. The encoded protein is CASSPGTVNQPQHF.

The chain recombines TRBV28 with TRBJ2-7; D perhaps matches TRBD2 (6 bases). CDR1 is MDHEN and CDR2 is SYDVKM in the germline V gene. Between the trimmed V and J ends, which lost 3 bases and 6 bases, there was a span of 6 bases. The CDR3 is 11 residues long. The CDR3 nucleotides read TGTGCCAGCAGTTTCGGGGGCGAGCAGTACTTC. Translated: CASSFGGEQYF.

In this sample, this clone turned up a few times. The rearrangement uses TRBV5-1 and TRBJ1-2; D is unclear. V was pared by 4 bases and J by 0 bases, with 19 bases between. Germline loops: CDR1 SGHRS, CDR2 YFSETQ. There are 17 residues in the CDR3. Here the CDR3 DNA reads TGCGCCAGCAGCATAGACCCATCCAGCGGGCCTAACTATGGCTACACCTTC. Amino acids: CASSIDPSSGPNYGYTF.

The chain employs TRBV27 and TRBJ1-2; 12 nucleotides agree with TRBD1. Germline V gene lookup returns CDR1 MNHEY and CDR2 SMNVEV (reference sequence). The junction had 4 bases not matched to a gene; V was cut back by 4 bases and J by 4 bases. The CDR3 runs 15 residues. The CDR3 sequence is CASSSGQGALYGYTF. CDR3 DNA sequence: TGTGCCAGCAGTTCGGGACAGGGGGCTCTCTATGGCTACACCTTC.

The rearrangement uses TRBV12-5 and TRBJ2-1, with D uncertain. CDR3 size: 14 residues. Germline assignment: CDR1 LGHNT and CDR2 FRNRAP. The V gene lost 1 base and the J gene lost 5 bases, with 9 bases spanning the gap. The CDR3 DNA reads as TGTGCTAGTGGTTTGGGCGAATTAGACAATGAGCAGTTCTTC. This codes for CASGLGELDNEQFF.

This chain uses TRBV4-3 with TRBJ1-2; TRBD1 agrees at 10 bases. Germline V gives CDR1 LGHNA, CDR2 YSLEER. This CDR3 has 16 residues. With 0 bases clipped from V and 8 bases from J, the junction kept 9 bases outside the gene matches. The chain's CDR3 is CASSQDSDRGRNGYTF. CDR3 nucleotide sequence: TGCGCCAGCAGCCAAGATTCGGACAGGGGGAGAAACGGCTACACCTTC.

The V call is TRBV9, the J call TRBJ2-5; 15 nucleotides agree with TRBD2. The CDR3 contains 16 residues. Looked up from germline, CDR1 is SGDLS and CDR2 is YYNGEE. The junction had 4 bases not matched to a gene; V was cut back by 2 bases and J by 5 bases. The CDR3 reads CASSVGLAGGGETQYF. The CDR3 DNA reads TGTGCCAGCAGCGTCGGACTAGCGGGAGGGGGGGAGACCCAGTACTTC.

V usage is TRBV19 and J usage is TRBJ2-3, with D perhaps TRBD2 (8 bases). CDR3 length: 16 residues. CDR1 and CDR2 (germline): LNHDA, SQIVND (reference sequence). V shed 7 bases and J shed 2 bases, with 19 bases lying between them. The CDR3 sequence is CASTAGGQPTTDTQYF. For the CDR3, the DNA is TGTGCCAGTACCGCGGGGGGACAGCCCACCACAGATACGCAGTATTTT. Supplemented by reference TRBV19 and TRBJ2-3, the full variable domain reads DGGITQSPKYLFRKEGQNVTLSCEQNLNHDAMYWYRQDPGQGLRLIYYSQIVNDFQKGDIAEGYSVSREKKESFPLTVTSAQKNPTAFYLCASTAGGQPTTDTQYFGPGTRLTVL.

The chain links TRBV7-9 to TRBJ2-2, with D possibly being TRBD1 (6 bases). The CDR3 runs 18 residues. Trimming removed 6 bases at V and 5 bases at J, with 25 bases between. From germline, CDR1 is SEHNR and CDR2 FQNEAQ (reference sequence). In nucleotides, the CDR3 is TGTGCCAGCAGGATTACAGGGAGTGAGAGCGTTTTAACCGGGGAGCTGTTTTTT. Its protein is CASRITGSESVLTGELFF.

CDR3 sequence reads: CASSSSGLPGELFF. CDR3 DNA: TGTGCCAGCAGTTCTTCAGGGTTGCCCGGGGAGCTGTTTTTT. V is TRBV28 and J is TRBJ2-2, with D possibly matching TRBD1 (5 bases). The CDR3 runs 14 residues. V was clipped by 4 bases and J by 6 bases, with 12 bases between them. Germline CDR1 and CDR2: MDHEN and SYDVKM.

The count of this clone is one. The chain uses TRBV28 and TRBJ1-4; 7 bases fit TRBD1. Germline lookup yields CDR1 MDHEN and CDR2 SYDVKM. CDR3 size: 15 residues. V gave up 5 bases and J gave up 4 bases; unmatched junction bases: 7. The CDR3 coding sequence is TGTGCCAGCAGTAACCGAGGACAGGATAATGAAAAACTGTTTTTT. Its protein is CASSNRGQDNEKLFF. The whole variable domain, remainder taken from reference TRBV28 and TRBJ1-4, is DVKVTQSSRYLVKRTGEKVFLECVQDMDHENMFWYRQDPGLGLRLIYFSYDVKMKEKGDIPEGYSVSREKKERFSLILESASTNQTSMYLCASSNRGQDNEKLFFGSGTQLSVL.

As DNA, the CDR3 is TGTGCCAGCAGCTTGGGGGTAGCGGGAGGGAAAGAGACCCAGTACTTC. It specifies CASSLGVAGGKETQYF. The chain links TRBV5-6 to TRBJ2-5; 11 bases are a match to TRBD2. The CDR3 runs to 16 residues. Trimming cost V 0 bases and J 3 bases; bases outside gene matches: 4. Germline CDR1 SGHDT, CDR2 YYEEEE.

The chain links TRBV6-4 to TRBJ1-2; the D gene is possibly TRBD1 (6 bases). This CDR3 is 15 amino acids long. The V gene's germline CDR1 is MRHNA and CDR2 SNTAGT. Trimming left V 4 bases short and J 8 bases short, with 20 bases between. DNA for the CDR3: TGTGCCAGCAGTGCTACCGCGATGCAGGGGCTGGGCTACACCTTC. Protein product: CASSATAMQGLGYTF.

The chain employs TRBV6-5 and TRBJ2-5, with 8 bases that match TRBD2. There are 14 residues in the CDR3. Germline V gene sequence: CDR1 MNHEY, CDR2 SVGAGI. The V gene end was trimmed by 8 bases and the J gene end by 0 bases; junction bases not matched to a gene: 5. The DNA of the CDR3 is TGTGCCAGCTCTAGCGGGCCGTACCAAGAGACCCAGTACTTC. Encoded protein: CASSSGPYQETQYF.

The chain links TRBV28 to TRBJ1-2; no clear D. This CDR3 has 14 amino acids. Between the trimmed V and J ends, which lost 3 bases and 4 bases, there was a span of 12 bases. CDR1 MDHEN and CDR2 SYDVKM come from the germline V gene. DNA for the CDR3: TGTGCCAGCAGTTTCTCGGGAGGAGGCTATGGCTACACCTTC. Translation gives CASSFSGGGYGYTF.

The rearrangement uses TRBV18 and TRBJ1-5; TRBD1 might be the D (6 bases). Trimming removed 5 bases at V and 4 bases at J, with 15 bases between. The CDR3 has 15 amino acids. Germline lookup yields CDR1 KGHSH and CDR2 LQKENI. CDR3 region: CASSWAGDVNQPQHF. The DNA of the CDR3 is TGTGCCAGCTCATGGGCAGGGGATGTGAATCAGCCCCAGCATTTT. The variable domain in full, completed from reference TRBV18 and TRBJ1-5, reads NAGVMQNPRHLVRRRGQEARLRCSPMKGHSHVYWYRQLPEEGLKFMVYLQKENIIDESGMPKERFSAEFPKEGPSILRIQQVVRGDSAAYFCASSWAGDVNQPQHFGDGTRLSIL.

For this clone: An end of the junction does not agree with germline; a read error may underlie this. The chain employs TRBV7-9 and TRBJ1-1; D is ambiguous. Germline CDR1 SEHNR, CDR2 FQNEAQ (reference sequence). The CDR3 spans 12 residues. CDR3 coding DNA: TGTTCCAGCAGCTTACGGGGTCTCGAAGCTTTCTTT. Translating it yields CSSSLRGLEAFF.

This chain links TRBV4-3 with TRBJ2-3; 12 bases fit TRBD2. Looked up from germline, CDR1 is LGHNA and CDR2 is YSLEER. The CDR3 length is 16 residues. The V gene end was trimmed by 4 bases and the J gene end by 3 bases; junction bases not matched to a gene: 5. DNA for the CDR3: TGCGCCAGCAGCCTTACGACTAGCGGGAGTACAGATACGCAGTATTTT. This sequence encodes CASSLTTSGSTDTQYF.